This TCR beta chain was observed in a study of control samples from healthy donors and cancer patients. This CDR3 contains 15 residues. Per the germline V gene, CDR1 is SGHAT and CDR2 is FQNNGV. The V end lost 5 bases, the J end lost 4 bases, and 17 bases lay between the germline ends. This clone was detected a few times. Method: immunoSEQ multiplex PCR; TCRdb's copy keeps in-frame clones and lacks some. The profile covers about 140,000 clones, with roughly 92% appearing a single time and approximately 10% taken by the ten largest. The TCR originated in a young man in good health. The sequenced sample consisted of blood. V and J are TRBV11-2 and TRBJ1-2; no clear D. CDR3 region: CASSPDAGRGYGYTF. CDR3 nucleotide sequence: TGTGCCAGCAGCCCAGACGCAGGACGGGGCTATGGCTACACCTTC.